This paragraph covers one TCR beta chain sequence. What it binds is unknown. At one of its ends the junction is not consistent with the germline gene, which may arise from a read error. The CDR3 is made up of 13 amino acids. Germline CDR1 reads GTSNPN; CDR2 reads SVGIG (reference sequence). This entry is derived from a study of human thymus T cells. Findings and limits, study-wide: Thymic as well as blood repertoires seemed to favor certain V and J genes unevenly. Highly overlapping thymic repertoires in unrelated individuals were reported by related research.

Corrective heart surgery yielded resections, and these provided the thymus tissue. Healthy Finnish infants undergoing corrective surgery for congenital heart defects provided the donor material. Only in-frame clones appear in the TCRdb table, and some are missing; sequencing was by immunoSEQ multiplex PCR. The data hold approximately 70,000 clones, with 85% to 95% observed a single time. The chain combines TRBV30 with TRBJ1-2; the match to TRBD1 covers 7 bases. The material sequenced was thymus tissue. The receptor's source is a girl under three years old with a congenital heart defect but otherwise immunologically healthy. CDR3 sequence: CAWEGAGDITKPF. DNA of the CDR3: TGTGCCTGGGAGGGGGCGGGGGACATTACTAAGCCGTTC.